The clone carrying this T cell receptor (beta chain) has a handful of counts. Its target is unknown. This sample is part of a study of identical twins. Study outcomes and limitations: Out-of-frame alpha sequences common to twins were enriched for low generation probability. Model-predicted out-of-frame TCR alpha sharing fell below observed values in monozygotic twins. Conclusions rested on cross-sectional statistics rather than following the same donors. Cord blood beta clonotypes that were abundant carried fewer insertions, and memory repertoires showed no such trend.

One entry per CDR3 protein, called by TCRdb with MiXCR from the 5' RACE reads. The data show about 520,000 distinct CDR3 sequences, approximately 22% seen once. Deletions cut 5 bases from V and 5 bases from J, with 15 bases between. There are 14 residues in the CDR3. Germline assignment: CDR1 SNHLY and CDR2 FYNNEI. This same sample was also taken into another study, of T cells expressing NK-cell markers.

The genes are TRBV2 and TRBJ2-5; D is undetermined. The TCR comes from a woman aged 18 to 35 in good health. The specimen was CD4+ T cells sorted from blood. The DNA of the CDR3 is TGTGCCAGCAGTTTCCAAGGCGCTGTGGAGACCCAGTACTTC. It is translated as CASSFQGAVETQYF.